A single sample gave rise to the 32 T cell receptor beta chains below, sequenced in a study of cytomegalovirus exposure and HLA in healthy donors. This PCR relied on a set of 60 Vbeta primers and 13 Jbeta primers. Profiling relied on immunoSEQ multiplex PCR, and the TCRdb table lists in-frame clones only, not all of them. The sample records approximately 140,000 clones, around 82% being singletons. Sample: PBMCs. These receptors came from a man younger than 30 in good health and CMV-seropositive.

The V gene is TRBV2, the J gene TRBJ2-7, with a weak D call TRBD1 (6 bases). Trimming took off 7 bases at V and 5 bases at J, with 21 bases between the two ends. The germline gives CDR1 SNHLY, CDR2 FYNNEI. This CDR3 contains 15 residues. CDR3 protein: CASKLGQNPKNEQYF. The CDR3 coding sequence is TGTGCCAGCAAATTAGGACAGAACCCTAAGAACGAGCAGTACTTC.

CDR3 in amino acids: CATSTGESPYEQYF. CDR3 bases: TGTGCCACCAGCACAGGGGAAAGTCCCTACGAGCAGTACTTC. V is TRBV15 and J is TRBJ2-7, with a possible D match to TRBD1 (6 bases). Germline V gene data show CDR1 as LNHNV and CDR2 as YYDKDF (reference sequence). CDR3 size: 14 residues. V dropped 4 bases and J dropped 2 bases, with 12 bases sitting between them.

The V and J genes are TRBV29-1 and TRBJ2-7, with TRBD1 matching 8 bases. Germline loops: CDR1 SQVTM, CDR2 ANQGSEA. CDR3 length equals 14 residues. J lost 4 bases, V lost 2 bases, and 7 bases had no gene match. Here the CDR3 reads CSVELGRQGYEQYF. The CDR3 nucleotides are TGCAGCGTTGAATTGGGGCGACAGGGGTACGAGCAGTACTTC.

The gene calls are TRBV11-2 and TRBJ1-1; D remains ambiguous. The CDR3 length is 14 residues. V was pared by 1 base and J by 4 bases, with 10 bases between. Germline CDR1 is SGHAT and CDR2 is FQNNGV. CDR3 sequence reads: CASSLALATTEAFF. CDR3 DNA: TGTGCCAGCAGCTTAGCCCTCGCTACCACTGAAGCTTTCTTT.

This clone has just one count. The CDR3 region has the DNA TGCGCCAGCAGCTCTGGGGACATCAGGACCCAGTACTTC. Amino acids: CASSSGDIRTQYF. This chain joins TRBV5-1 and TRBJ2-5, with D tentatively TRBD1 (6 bases). The CDR3 consists of 13 residues. V was cut by 3 bases and J by 7 bases, with 13 bases left in between. Looked up from germline, CDR1 is SGHRS and CDR2 is YFSETQ.

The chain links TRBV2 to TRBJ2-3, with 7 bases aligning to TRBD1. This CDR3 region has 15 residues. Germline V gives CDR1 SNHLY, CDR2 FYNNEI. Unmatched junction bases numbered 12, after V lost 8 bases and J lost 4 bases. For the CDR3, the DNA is TGTGCCAGCCCGCCCGGGACAGATAATTCAGATACGCAGTATTTT. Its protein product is CASPPGTDNSDTQYF.

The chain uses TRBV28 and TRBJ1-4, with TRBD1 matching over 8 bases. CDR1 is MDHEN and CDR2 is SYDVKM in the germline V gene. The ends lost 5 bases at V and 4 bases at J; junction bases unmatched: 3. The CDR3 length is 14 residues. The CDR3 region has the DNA TGTGCCAGCAGTCGGGACAGGTATAATGAAAAACTGTTTTTT. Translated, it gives CASSRDRYNEKLFF.

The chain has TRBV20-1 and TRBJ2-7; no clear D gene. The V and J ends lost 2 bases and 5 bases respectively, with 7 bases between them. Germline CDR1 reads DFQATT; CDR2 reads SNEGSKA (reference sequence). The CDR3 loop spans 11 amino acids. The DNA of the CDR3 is TGCAGTGCTAGAAGTGGCCACGAGCAGTACTTC. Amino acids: CSARSGHEQYF.

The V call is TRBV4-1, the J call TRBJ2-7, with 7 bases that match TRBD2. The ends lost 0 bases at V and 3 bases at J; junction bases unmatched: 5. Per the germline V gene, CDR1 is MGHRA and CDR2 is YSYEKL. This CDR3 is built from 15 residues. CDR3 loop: CASSQDEGTNYEQYF. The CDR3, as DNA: TGCGCCAGCAGCCAAGATGAGGGGACTAACTACGAGCAGTACTTC.

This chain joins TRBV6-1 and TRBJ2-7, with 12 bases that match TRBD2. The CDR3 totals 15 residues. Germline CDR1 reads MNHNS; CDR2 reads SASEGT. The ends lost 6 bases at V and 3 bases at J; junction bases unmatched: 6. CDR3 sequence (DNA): TGTGCCAGCAGGACTTGGACTAGCGGGGACTACGAGCAGTACTTC. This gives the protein CASRTWTSGDYEQYF.

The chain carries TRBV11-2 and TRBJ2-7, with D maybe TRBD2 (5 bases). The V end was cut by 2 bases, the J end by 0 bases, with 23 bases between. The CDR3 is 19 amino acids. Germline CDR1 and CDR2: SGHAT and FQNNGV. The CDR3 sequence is CASSLFPDGLATNSYEQYF. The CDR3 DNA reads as TGTGCCAGCAGCTTATTCCCCGATGGTTTAGCGACAAACTCCTACGAGCAGTACTTC.

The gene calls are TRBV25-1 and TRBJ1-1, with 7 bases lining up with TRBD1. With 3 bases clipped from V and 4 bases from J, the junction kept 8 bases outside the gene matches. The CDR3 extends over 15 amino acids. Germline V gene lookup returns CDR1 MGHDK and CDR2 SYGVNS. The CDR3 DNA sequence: TGTGCCAGCAGTGAGGGACAGACGATGGGCACTGAAGCTTTCTTT. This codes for CASSEGQTMGTEAFF.

CDR3 nucleotide sequence: TGTGCCAGCAGTGAATCGAGGACACACCTTTACTACAATGAGCAGTTCTTC. It yields the protein CASSESRTHLYYNEQFF. The V and J genes are TRBV6-1 and TRBJ2-1, with D perhaps TRBD1 (5 bases). This CDR3 spans 17 amino acids. The germline V and J ends were trimmed by 2 bases and 3 bases, with 17 bases remaining between them. CDR1 MNHNS and CDR2 SASEGT come from the germline V gene.

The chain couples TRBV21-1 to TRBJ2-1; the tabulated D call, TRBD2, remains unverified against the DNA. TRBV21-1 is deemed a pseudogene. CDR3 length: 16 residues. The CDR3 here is CASSKETSGIDNEQFF. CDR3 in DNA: TGTGCCAGCAGCAAAGAAACTAGCGGTATCGACAATGAGCAGTTCTTC.

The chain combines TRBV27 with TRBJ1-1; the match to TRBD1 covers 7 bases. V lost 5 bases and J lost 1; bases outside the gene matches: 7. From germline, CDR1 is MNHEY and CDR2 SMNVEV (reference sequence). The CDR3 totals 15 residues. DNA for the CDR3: TGTGCCAGCAGTCGATACAGGGGACAGAACACTGAAGCTTTCTTT. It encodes CASSRYRGQNTEAFF.

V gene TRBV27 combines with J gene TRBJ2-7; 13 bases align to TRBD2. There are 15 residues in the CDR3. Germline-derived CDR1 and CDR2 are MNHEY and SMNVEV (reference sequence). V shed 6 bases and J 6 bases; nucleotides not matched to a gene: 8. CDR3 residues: CASRLWTSGSVEQYF. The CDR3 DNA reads TGTGCCAGCAGACTTTGGACTAGCGGGAGTGTCGAGCAGTACTTC.

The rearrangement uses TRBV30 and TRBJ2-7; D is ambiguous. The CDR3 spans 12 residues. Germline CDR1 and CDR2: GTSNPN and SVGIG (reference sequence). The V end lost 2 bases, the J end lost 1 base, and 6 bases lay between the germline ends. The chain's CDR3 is CAWSHSSYEQYF. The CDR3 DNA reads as TGTGCCTGGAGTCACAGTTCCTACGAGCAGTACTTC.

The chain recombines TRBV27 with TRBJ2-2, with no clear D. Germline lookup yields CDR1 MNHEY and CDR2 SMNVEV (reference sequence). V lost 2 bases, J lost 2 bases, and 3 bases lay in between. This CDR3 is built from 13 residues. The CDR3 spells CASSLSNTGELFF. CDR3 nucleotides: TGTGCCAGCAGTTTAAGCAACACCGGGGAGCTGTTTTTT.

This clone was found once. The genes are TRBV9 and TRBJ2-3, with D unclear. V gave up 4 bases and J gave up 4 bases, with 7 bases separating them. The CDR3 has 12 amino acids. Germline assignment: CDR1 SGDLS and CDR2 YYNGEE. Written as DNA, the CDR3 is TGTGCCAGCAGCCCCCCGGCAGATACGCAGTATTTT. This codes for CASSPPADTQYF.

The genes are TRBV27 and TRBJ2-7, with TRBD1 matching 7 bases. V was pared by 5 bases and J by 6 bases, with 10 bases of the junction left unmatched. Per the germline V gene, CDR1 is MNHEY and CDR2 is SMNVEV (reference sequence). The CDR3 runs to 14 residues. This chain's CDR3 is CASSDRQQGLEQYF. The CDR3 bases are TGTGCCAGCAGTGACCGACAACAGGGGCTCGAGCAGTACTTC.

This CDR3 is CASGGASYTGELFF. The DNA for the CDR3 is TGTGCCAGTGGGGGGGCGTCGTATACCGGGGAGCTGTTTTTT. The rearrangement links TRBV28 to TRBJ2-2; D is possibly TRBD2 (7 bases). There are 14 residues in the CDR3. Germline V gives CDR1 MDHEN, CDR2 SYDVKM. The V gene lost 9 bases and the J gene lost 5 bases, with 16 bases spanning the gap.

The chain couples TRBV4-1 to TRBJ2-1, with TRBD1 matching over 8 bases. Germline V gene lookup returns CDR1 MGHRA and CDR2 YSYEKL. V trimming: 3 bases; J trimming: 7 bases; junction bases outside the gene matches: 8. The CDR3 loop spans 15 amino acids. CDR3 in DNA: TGCGCCAGCAGCCAGTTACAGGGGGACCTTAATGAGCAGTTCTTC. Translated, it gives CASSQLQGDLNEQFF.

CDR3 loop: CASSLSGRHEQYF. DNA of the CDR3: TGTGCCAGCAGTTTGAGCGGGAGACACGAGCAGTACTTC. This rearrangement joins TRBV27 to TRBJ2-7; TRBD2 aligns across 8 bases. Looked up from germline, CDR1 is MNHEY and CDR2 is SMNVEV (reference sequence). CDR3 size: 13 residues. V was clipped by 3 bases and J by 5 bases; unmatched bases: 3.

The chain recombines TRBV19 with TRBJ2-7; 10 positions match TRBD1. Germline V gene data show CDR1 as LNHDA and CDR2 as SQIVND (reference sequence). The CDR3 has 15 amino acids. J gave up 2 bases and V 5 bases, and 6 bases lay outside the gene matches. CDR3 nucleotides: TGTGCCAGTAGTTCCGGGACAGGGGTCCCCTACGAGCAGTACTTC. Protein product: CASSSGTGVPYEQYF.

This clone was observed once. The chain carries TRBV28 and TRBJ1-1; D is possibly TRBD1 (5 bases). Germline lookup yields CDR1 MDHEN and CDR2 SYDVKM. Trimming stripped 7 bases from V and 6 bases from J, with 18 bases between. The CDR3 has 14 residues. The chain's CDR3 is CASNLRPGGAEAFF. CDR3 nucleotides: TGTGCCAGCAACCTACGCCCCGGGGGGGCTGAAGCTTTCTTT.

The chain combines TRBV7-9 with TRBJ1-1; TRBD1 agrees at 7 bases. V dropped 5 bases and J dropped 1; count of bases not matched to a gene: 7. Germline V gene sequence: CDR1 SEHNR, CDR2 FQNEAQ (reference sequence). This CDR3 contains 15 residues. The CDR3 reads CASSTRDSANTEAFF. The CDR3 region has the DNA TGTGCCAGCAGCACGCGGGACAGTGCGAACACTGAAGCTTTCTTT.

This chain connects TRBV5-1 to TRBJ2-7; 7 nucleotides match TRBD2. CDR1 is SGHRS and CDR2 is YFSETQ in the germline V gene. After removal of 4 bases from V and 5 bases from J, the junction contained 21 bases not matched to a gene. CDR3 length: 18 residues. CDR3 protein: CASSTEDGAGNRGDEQYF. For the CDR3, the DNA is TGCGCCAGCAGCACCGAAGACGGAGCGGGCAACCGGGGGGACGAGCAGTACTTC. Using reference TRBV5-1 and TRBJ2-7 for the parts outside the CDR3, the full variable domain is KAGVTQTPRYLIKTRGQQVTLSCSPISGHRSVSWYQQTPGQGLQFLFEYFSETQRNKGNFPGRFSGRQFSNSRSEMNVSTLELGDSALYLCASSTEDGAGNRGDEQYFGPGTRLTVT.

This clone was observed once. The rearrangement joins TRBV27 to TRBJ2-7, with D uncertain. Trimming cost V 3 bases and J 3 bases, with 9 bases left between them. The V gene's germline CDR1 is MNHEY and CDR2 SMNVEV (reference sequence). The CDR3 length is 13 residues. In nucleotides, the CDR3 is TGTGCCAGCAGTTTCCGGGTTTTCTACGAGCAGTACTTC. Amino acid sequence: CASSFRVFYEQYF.

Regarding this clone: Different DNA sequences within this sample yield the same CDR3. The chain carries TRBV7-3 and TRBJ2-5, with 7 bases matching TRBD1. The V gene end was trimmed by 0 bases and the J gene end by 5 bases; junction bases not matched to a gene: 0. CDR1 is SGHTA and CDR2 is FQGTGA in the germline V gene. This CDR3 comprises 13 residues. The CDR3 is CASSLTGGETQYF. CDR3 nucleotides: TGTGCCAGCAGCTTAACAGGGGGCGAGACCCAGTACTTC.

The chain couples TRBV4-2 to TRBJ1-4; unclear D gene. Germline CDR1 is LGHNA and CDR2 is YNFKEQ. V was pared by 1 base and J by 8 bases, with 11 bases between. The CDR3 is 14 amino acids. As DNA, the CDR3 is TGTGCCAGCAGCCAAGTGACGGCGGGAGAAAAACTGTTTTTT. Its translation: CASSQVTAGEKLFF.

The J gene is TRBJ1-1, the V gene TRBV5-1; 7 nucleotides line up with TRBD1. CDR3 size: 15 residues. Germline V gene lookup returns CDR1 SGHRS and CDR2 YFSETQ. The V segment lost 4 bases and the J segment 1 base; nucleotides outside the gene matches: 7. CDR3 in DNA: TGCGCCAGCAGCCCCTGGACAGGTGCGAACACTGAAGCTTTCTTT. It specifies CASSPWTGANTEAFF.

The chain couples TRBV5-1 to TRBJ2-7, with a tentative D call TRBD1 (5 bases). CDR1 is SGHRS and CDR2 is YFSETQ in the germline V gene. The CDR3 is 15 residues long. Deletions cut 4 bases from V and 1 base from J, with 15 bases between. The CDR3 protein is CASSLSLAGSYEQYF. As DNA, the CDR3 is TGCGCCAGCAGCCTATCGTTGGCAGGGTCCTACGAGCAGTACTTC.